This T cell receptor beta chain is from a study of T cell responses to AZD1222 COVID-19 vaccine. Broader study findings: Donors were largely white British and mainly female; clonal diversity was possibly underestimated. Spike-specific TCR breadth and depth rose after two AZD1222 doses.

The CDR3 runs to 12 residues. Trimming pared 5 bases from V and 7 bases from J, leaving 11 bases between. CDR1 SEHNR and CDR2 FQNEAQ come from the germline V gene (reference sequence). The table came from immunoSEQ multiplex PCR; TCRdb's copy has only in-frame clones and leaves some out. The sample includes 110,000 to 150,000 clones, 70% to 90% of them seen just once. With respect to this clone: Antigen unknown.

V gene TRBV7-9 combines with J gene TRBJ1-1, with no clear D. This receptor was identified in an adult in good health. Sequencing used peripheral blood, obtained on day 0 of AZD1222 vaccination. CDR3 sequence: CASSLHGSEAFF. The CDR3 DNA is TGTGCCAGCAGCCTTCACGGGAGTGAAGCTTTCTTT.